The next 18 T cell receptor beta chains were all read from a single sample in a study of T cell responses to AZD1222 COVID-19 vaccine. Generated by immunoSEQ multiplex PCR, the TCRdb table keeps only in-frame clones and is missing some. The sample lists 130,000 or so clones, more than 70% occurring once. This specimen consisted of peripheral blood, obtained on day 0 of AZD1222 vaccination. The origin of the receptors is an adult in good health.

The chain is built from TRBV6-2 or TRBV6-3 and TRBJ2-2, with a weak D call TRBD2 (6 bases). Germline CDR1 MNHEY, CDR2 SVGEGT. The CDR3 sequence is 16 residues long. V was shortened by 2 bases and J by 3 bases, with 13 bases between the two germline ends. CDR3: CASSYTSSGYTGELFF. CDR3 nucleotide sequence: TGTGCCAGCAGTTACACTAGTAGCGGTTACACCGGGGAGCTGTTTTTT.

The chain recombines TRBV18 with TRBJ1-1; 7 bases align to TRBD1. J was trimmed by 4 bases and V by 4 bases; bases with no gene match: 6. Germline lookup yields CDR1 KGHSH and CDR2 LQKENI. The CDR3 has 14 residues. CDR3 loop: CASSQQQGRTEAFF. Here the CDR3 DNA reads TGTGCCAGCTCACAACAACAGGGGCGCACTGAAGCTTTCTTT.

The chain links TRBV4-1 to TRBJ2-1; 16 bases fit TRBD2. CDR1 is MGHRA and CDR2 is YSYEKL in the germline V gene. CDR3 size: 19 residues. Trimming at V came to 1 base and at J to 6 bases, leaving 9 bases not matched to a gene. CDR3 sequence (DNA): TGCGCCAGCAGCCAAGTTGTGGGACTAGCGGGGGGGCCACTCAATGAGCAGTTCTTC. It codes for CASSQVVGLAGGPLNEQFF.

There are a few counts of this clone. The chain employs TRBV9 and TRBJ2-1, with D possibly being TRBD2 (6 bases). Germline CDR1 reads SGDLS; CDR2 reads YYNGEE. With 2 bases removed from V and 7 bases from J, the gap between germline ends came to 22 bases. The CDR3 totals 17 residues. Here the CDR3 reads CASSVQAFSGRRNEQFF. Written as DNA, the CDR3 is TGTGCCAGCAGCGTTCAAGCCTTCAGTGGGAGGAGGAATGAGCAGTTCTTC.

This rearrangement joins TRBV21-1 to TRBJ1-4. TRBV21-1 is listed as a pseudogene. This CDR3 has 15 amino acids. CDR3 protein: CASSKEERDNEKLFF. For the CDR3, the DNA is TGTGCCAGCAGCAAAGAAGAACGGGATAATGAAAAACTGTTTTTT.

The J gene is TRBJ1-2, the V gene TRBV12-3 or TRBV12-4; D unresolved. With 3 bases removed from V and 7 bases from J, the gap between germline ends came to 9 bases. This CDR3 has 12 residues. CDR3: CASSLAVSGYTF. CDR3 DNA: TGTGCCAGCAGTTTGGCCGTAAGTGGCTACACCTTC.

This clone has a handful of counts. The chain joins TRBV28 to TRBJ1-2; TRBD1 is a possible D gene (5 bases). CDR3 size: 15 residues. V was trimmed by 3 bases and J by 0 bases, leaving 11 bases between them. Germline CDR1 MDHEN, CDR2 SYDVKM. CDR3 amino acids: CASSLGQITNYGYTF. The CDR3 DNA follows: TGTGCCAGCAGTTTGGGGCAAATAACTAACTATGGCTACACCTTC.

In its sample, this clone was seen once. Written as DNA, the CDR3 is TGCAGTGCTAGGTTGTGGGAGCAGTACTTC. Translated, it gives CSARLWEQYF. This chain connects TRBV20-1 to TRBJ2-7; D not certain. Per the germline V gene, CDR1 is DFQATT and CDR2 is SNEGSKA (reference sequence). Trimming left V 3 bases short and J 7 bases short, with 7 bases between. This CDR3 spans 10 amino acids.

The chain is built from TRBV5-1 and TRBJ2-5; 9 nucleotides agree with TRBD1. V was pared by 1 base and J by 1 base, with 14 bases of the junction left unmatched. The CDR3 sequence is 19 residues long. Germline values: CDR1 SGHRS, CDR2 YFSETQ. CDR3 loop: CASSLLPGQGLSIQETQYF. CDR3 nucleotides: TGCGCCAGCAGCTTGTTACCGGGACAGGGACTTAGCATCCAAGAGACCCAGTACTTC.

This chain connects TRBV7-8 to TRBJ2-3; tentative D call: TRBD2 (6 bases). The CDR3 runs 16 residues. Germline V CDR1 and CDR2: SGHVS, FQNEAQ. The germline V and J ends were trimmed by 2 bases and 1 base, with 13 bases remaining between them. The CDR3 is CASSLKNGRGTDTQYF. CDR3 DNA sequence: TGTGCCAGCAGCTTAAAAAACGGGAGAGGCACAGATACGCAGTATTTT.

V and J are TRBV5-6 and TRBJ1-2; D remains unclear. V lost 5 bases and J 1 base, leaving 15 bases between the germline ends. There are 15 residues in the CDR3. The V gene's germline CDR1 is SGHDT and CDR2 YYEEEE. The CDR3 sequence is CASSPGPTDNYGYTF. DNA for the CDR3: TGTGCCAGCAGTCCGGGCCCCACTGATAACTATGGCTACACCTTC.

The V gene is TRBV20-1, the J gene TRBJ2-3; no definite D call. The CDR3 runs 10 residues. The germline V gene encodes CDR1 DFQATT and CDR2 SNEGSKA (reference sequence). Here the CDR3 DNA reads TGCAGAGCCAGCACAGATACGCAGTATTTT. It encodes CRASTDTQYF.

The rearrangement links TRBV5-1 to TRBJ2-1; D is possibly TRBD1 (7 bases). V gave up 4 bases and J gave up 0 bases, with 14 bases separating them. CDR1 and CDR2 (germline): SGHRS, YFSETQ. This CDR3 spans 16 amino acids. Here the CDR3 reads CASSAGQLSSYNEQFF. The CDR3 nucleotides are TGCGCCAGCAGCGCGGGACAGCTAAGCTCCTACAATGAGCAGTTCTTC.

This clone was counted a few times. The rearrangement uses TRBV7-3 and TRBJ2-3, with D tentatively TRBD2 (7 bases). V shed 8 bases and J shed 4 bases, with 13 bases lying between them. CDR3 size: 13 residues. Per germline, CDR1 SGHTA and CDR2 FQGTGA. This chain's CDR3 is CASSYGGPDTQYF. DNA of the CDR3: TGTGCCAGCTCGTACGGGGGGCCAGATACGCAGTATTTT.

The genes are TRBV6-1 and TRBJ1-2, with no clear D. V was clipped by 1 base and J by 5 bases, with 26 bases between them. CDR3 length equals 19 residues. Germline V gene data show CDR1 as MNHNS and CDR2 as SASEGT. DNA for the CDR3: TGTGCCAGCAGTGAAGTACCTGGAGGAGCGGGCTCTCGGGTATATGGCTACACCTTC. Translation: CASSEVPGGAGSRVYGYTF.

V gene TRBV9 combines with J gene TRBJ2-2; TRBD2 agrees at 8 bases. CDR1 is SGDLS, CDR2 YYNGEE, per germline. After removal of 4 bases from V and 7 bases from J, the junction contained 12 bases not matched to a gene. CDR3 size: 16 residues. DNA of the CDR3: TGTGCCAGCAGCCCCCGGGCGGGGGGATACGGCGGGGAGCTGTTTTTT. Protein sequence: CASSPRAGGYGGELFF. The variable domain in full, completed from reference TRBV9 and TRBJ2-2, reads DSGVTQTPKHLITATGQRVTLRCSPRSGDLSVYWYQQSLDQGLQFLIQYYNGEERAKGNILERFSAQQFPDLHSELNLSSLELGDSALYFCASSPRAGGYGGELFFGEGSRLTVL.

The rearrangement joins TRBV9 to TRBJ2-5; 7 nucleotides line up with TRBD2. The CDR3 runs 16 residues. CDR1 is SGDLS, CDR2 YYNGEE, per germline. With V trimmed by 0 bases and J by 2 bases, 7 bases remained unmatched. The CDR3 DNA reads TGTGCCAGCAGCGTAGCGGGGGGAGGAGGACAAGAGACCCAGTACTTC. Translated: CASSVAGGGGQETQYF. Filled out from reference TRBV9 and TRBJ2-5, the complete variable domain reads DSGVTQTPKHLITATGQRVTLRCSPRSGDLSVYWYQQSLDQGLQFLIQYYNGEERAKGNILERFSAQQFPDLHSELNLSSLELGDSALYFCASSVAGGGGQETQYFGPGTRLLVL.

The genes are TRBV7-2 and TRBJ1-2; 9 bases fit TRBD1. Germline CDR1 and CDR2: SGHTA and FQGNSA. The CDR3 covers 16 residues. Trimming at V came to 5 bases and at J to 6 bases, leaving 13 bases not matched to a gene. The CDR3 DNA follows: TGTGCCAGCAGCGTGAGGACAGGGGCCTTAATAGATGGCTACACCTTC. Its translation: CASSVRTGALIDGYTF.